A single sample gave rise to the 4 T cell receptor beta chains below, sequenced in a study of blood T cell repertoires in COVID-19. Profiled with immunoSEQ multiplex PCR; TCRdb holds only in-frame clones, not every one. The sample consists of over 200,000 clones, 84% of them appearing once. The specimen was peripheral blood. The receptors originated from a middle-aged man who had recovered from COVID-19.

The chain uses TRBV30 and TRBJ2-3; 9 positions agree with TRBD1. Germline CDR1 reads GTSNPN; CDR2 reads SVGIG (reference sequence). This CDR3 region has 15 residues. The J segment lost 5 bases and the V segment lost 5 bases, leaving 11 bases of the junction unmatched. CDR3 nucleotides: TGTGCCTGGGGCCGGGACAGGGTGGGAGGAGATACGCAGTATTTT. This codes for CAWGRDRVGGDTQYF.

This rearrangement joins TRBV14 to TRBJ1-1; 10 nucleotides match TRBD1. Germline CDR1 and CDR2: SGHDN and FVKESK. V trimming: 7 bases; J trimming: 0 bases; junction bases outside the gene matches: 11. This CDR3 region has 17 residues. The CDR3 nucleotides read TGTGCCAGCACCAAGGGACAGGGGACTCCCTTGAACACTGAAGCTTTCTTT. It encodes CASTKGQGTPLNTEAFF.

This clone appeared once. The chain is built from TRBV14 and TRBJ1-2, with D uncertain. The germline CDR1 and CDR2 sequences are SGHDN and FVKESK. This CDR3 has 12 amino acids. V gave up 8 bases and J gave up 8 bases, with 15 bases separating them. The CDR3 region has the DNA TGTGCCAGCTCGGGGTGGCACGTGGGCTACACCTTC. Translation gives CASSGWHVGYTF.

This rearrangement joins TRBV7-2 to TRBJ2-1; 9 bases are shared with TRBD1. The CDR3 is made up of 13 amino acids. V dropped 5 bases and J dropped 9; count of bases not matched to a gene: 5. CDR1 and CDR2 from the germline V gene are SGHTA and FQGNSA. The CDR3 sequence: CASSTYRGPEQFF. The CDR3 coding sequence is TGTGCCAGCAGCACTTACAGGGGGCCTGAGCAGTTCTTC.